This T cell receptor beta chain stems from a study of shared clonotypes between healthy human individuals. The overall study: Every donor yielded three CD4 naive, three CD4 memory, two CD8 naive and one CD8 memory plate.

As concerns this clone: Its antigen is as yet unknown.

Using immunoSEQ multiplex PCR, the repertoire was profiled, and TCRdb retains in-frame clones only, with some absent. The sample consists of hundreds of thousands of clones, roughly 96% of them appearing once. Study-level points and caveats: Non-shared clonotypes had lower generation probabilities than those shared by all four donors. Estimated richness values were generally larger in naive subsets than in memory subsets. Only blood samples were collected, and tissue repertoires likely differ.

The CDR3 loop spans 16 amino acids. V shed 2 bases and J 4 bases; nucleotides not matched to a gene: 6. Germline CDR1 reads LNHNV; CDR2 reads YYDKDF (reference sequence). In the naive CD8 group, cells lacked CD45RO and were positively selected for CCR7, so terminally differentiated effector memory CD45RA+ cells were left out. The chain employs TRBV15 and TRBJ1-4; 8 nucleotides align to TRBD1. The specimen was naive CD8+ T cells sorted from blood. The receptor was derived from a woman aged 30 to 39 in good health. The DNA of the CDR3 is TGTGCCACCAGCAGACACTCAGGGGGCGTTAATGAAAAACTGTTTTTT. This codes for CATSRHSGGVNEKLFF.